These 21 T cell receptor beta chains originate from one sample sequenced in a study of blood T cell repertoires in COVID-19. Profiled with immunoSEQ multiplex PCR; TCRdb holds only in-frame clones, not every one. Found here are around 250,000 clones, approximately 90% of them singletons; the top ten hold around 0.85%. The sample taken for sequencing was PBMCs or T cells enriched from blood (not recorded which). These receptors all stem from a man aged 50-59 years who had been exposed to COVID-19.

The rearrangement uses TRBV5-4 and TRBJ1-2; 7 bases align to TRBD1. CDR3 length: 15 amino acids. Per germline, CDR1 SGHNT and CDR2 YYREEE (reference sequence). J lost 7 bases, V lost 3 bases, and 12 bases had no gene match. The CDR3 is CASSYEPGQPFGYTF. The CDR3 region has the DNA TGTGCCAGCAGCTACGAACCGGGACAGCCTTTTGGCTACACCTTC.

V is TRBV7-6 and J is TRBJ2-3; 10 positions agree with TRBD2. The CDR3 consists of 16 residues. J was trimmed by 2 bases and V by 3 bases; bases with no gene match: 5. From germline, CDR1 is SGHVS and CDR2 FNYEAQ. The CDR3 here is CASSFKLAGYTDTQYF. The CDR3 region has the DNA TGTGCCAGCAGCTTCAAACTAGCGGGATACACAGATACGCAGTATTTT.

V is TRBV6-5 and J is TRBJ1-2, with D uncertain. Germline CDR1 reads MNHEY; CDR2 reads SVGAGI. Trimming cost V 0 bases and J 3 bases, with 14 bases left between them. The CDR3 covers 16 residues. In DNA form, the CDR3 reads TGTGCCAGCAGTTACTCCGTGGGCAGTTACTACTATGGCTACACCTTC. Protein sequence: CASSYSVGSYYYGYTF.

V and J are TRBV2 and TRBJ2-7; 9 positions match TRBD2. The germline V gene has CDR1 SNHLY and CDR2 FYNNEI. After removal of 3 bases from V and 2 bases from J, the junction contained 8 bases not matched to a gene. The CDR3 consists of 16 residues. The CDR3 nucleotides read TGTGCCAGCAGTGATGTCACTAGCGGGTGGACCTACGAGCAGTACTTC. Translated, it gives CASSDVTSGWTYEQYF.

The chain has TRBV11-2 and TRBJ1-4; D is perhaps TRBD1 (5 bases). The CDR3 extends over 15 amino acids. CDR1 SGHAT and CDR2 FQNNGV come from the germline V gene. V was pared by 3 bases and J by 8 bases, with 16 bases between. The CDR3 DNA follows: TGTGCCAGCAGCTTCCGGGTTAGGGGTATCGAAAAACTGTTTTTT. It yields the protein CASSFRVRGIEKLFF.

This sequence joins TRBV5-6 and TRBJ1-3, with 7 bases fitting TRBD1. CDR3 length: 19 residues. V shed 4 bases and J 0 bases; nucleotides not matched to a gene: 16. Germline lookup yields CDR1 SGHDT and CDR2 YYEEEE. The CDR3 sequence: CASSGTGTERLNSGNTIYF. Written as DNA, the CDR3 is TGTGCCAGCAGCGGAACCGGGACAGAGCGATTAAACTCTGGAAACACCATATATTTT. Full variable domain (rest looked up from reference TRBV5-6 and TRBJ1-3): DAGVTQSPTHLIKTRGQQVTLRCSPKSGHDTVSWYQQALGQGPQFIFQYYEEEERQRGNFPDRFSGHQFPNYSSELNVNALLLGDSALYLCASSGTGTERLNSGNTIYFGEGSWLTVV.

The rearrangement links TRBV4-1 to TRBJ1-4, with 9 bases that match TRBD1. The V segment lost 5 bases and the J segment 8 bases; nucleotides outside the gene matches: 6. The germline V gene has CDR1 MGHRA and CDR2 YSYEKL. The CDR3 is 14 residues long. The CDR3 coding sequence is TGCGCCAGCAGCTCACAGGGGGCGGGGGAAAAACTGTTTTTT. It translates to CASSSQGAGEKLFF.

CDR3 sequence: CASRLTGGQGGYTF. For the CDR3, the DNA is TGTGCCAGCAGACTTACAGGGGGGCAGGGTGGCTACACCTTC. The rearrangement uses TRBV28 and TRBJ1-2; 8 bases fit TRBD1. This CDR3 is built from 14 residues. After removal of 6 bases from V and 7 bases from J, the junction contained 10 bases not matched to a gene. Per the germline V gene, CDR1 is MDHEN and CDR2 is SYDVKM.

This chain joins TRBV5-1 and TRBJ2-5; no clear D. Germline V lookup: CDR1 SGHRS, CDR2 YFSETQ. Deletions cut 5 bases from V and 1 base from J, with 12 bases between. This CDR3 contains 14 residues. CDR3 nucleotide sequence: TGCGCCAGCAGAAACAGCCTGGGCCAAGAGACCCAGTACTTC. Its protein is CASRNSLGQETQYF.

The table lists this clone with a few counts. V is TRBV28 and J is TRBJ1-2, with TRBD1 matching 8 bases. CDR1 and CDR2 (germline): MDHEN, SYDVKM. The J segment lost 8 bases and the V segment lost 4 bases, leaving 12 bases of the junction unmatched. The CDR3 is 15 amino acids. CDR3 coding DNA: TGTGCCAGCAGTTATCACAGGGGGGCGACGGGAGGCTACACCTTC. This encodes CASSYHRGATGGYTF.

The V call is TRBV18, the J call TRBJ1-2; 8 bases are shared with TRBD1. The V gene's germline CDR1 is KGHSH and CDR2 LQKENI. This CDR3 has 15 residues. V shed 3 bases and J 1 base; nucleotides not matched to a gene: 4. The CDR3 DNA reads TGTGCCAGCTCACCCACGACAGGGGATAACTATGGCTACACCTTC. Protein: CASSPTTGDNYGYTF.

This chain joins TRBV9 and TRBJ2-3; D is possibly TRBD1 (5 bases). The ends were cut back, 1 base at V and 6 bases at J, with 18 bases in the middle. The V gene's germline CDR1 is SGDLS and CDR2 YYNGEE. The length of the CDR3 is 16 residues. In DNA, the CDR3 is TGTGCCAGCAGCGTATTGAGCAGGGTTGATGTGGATACGCAGTATTTT. Protein sequence: CASSVLSRVDVDTQYF.

The rearrangement links TRBV20-1 to TRBJ1-1; D is undetermined. Germline V gene sequence: CDR1 DFQATT, CDR2 SNEGSKA (reference sequence). CDR3 length equals 11 residues. The V gene lost 5 bases and the J gene lost 6 bases, with 10 bases spanning the gap. The CDR3 loop reads CSAEHQAEAFF. The CDR3 region has the DNA TGCAGTGCTGAACACCAGGCTGAAGCTTTCTTT.

This clone was found many times. The CDR3 region has the DNA TGTGCCAGCAGCTTGCAGGGGCTAGCGGGGGGTACAGATACGCAGTATTTT. This translates into CASSLQGLAGGTDTQYF. V is TRBV5-8 and J is TRBJ2-3; 11 positions agree with TRBD2. The CDR3 covers 17 residues. Germline loops: CDR1 SGHTS, CDR2 YDEGEE. Trimming removed 1 base from V and 3 bases from J; junction bases left unmatched: 7.

This clone has more than one count but fewer than ten. This sequence joins TRBV6-5 and TRBJ1-5; no definite D call. The germline V and J ends were trimmed by 2 bases and 0 bases, with 5 bases remaining between them. In germline, CDR1 is MNHEY, CDR2 SVGAGI. This CDR3 has 14 residues. CDR3 region: CASSYAISNQPQHF. The CDR3 nucleotides are TGTGCCAGCAGTTACGCGATTAGCAATCAGCCCCAGCATTTT.

This rearrangement joins TRBV6-1 to TRBJ1-1, with no clear D. V gave up 3 bases and J gave up 1 base, with 12 bases separating them. CDR1 MNHNS and CDR2 SASEGT come from the germline V gene. The CDR3 contains 15 residues. CDR3 loop: CASSDEAETNTEAFF. The CDR3 DNA follows: TGTGCCAGCAGTGATGAGGCGGAGACGAACACTGAAGCTTTCTTT.

This clone has a single count. V usage is TRBV19 and J usage is TRBJ1-5; 8 nucleotides agree with TRBD1. V was clipped by 6 bases and J by 3 bases; unmatched bases: 7. The CDR3 contains 15 residues. Germline loops: CDR1 LNHDA, CDR2 SQIVND (reference sequence). The CDR3 loop is CASREGQEHNQPQHF. The CDR3, as DNA: TGTGCCAGTAGAGAGGGACAGGAACACAATCAGCCCCAGCATTTT.

V usage is TRBV25-1 and J usage is TRBJ2-5; perhaps TRBD1 as D (6 bases). Between the trimmed V and J ends, which lost 8 bases and 2 bases, there was a span of 21 bases. CDR1 and CDR2 (germline): MGHDK, SYGVNS. The CDR3 is 16 amino acids. The CDR3 reads CASGSLTGTLQETQYF. For the CDR3, the DNA is TGTGCCAGCGGAAGCCTGACCGGGACACTTCAAGAGACCCAGTACTTC.

This clone occurred once. The chain combines TRBV5-6 with TRBJ2-2; 9 bases map to TRBD2. This CDR3 contains 14 residues. V shed 4 bases, J shed 5 bases, and the junction held 3 bases outside the gene matches. Germline V gives CDR1 SGHDT, CDR2 YYEEEE. CDR3 sequence reads: CASSGLAGTGELFF. The CDR3 DNA follows: TGTGCCAGCAGCGGGCTAGCGGGGACCGGGGAGCTGTTTTTT.

This clone was detected once. V usage is TRBV6-5 and J usage is TRBJ1-5, with a tentative D call TRBD1 (6 bases). This CDR3 is 13 amino acids long. Trimming took off 7 bases at V and 2 bases at J, with 9 bases between the two ends. Per germline, CDR1 MNHEY and CDR2 SVGAGI. Here the CDR3 reads CASTRQGNQPQHF. CDR3 DNA: TGTGCCAGCACCCGACAGGGCAATCAGCCCCAGCATTTT.

The chain combines TRBV27 with TRBJ1-5, with TRBD1 identical over 11 bases. The V and J ends lost 6 bases and 4 bases, in that order; junction bases with no gene match: 5. The CDR3 sequence is 15 residues long. The germline CDR1 and CDR2 sequences are MNHEY and SMNVEV (reference sequence). The CDR3 sequence: CASRPGTGGNQPQHF. As DNA, the CDR3 is TGTGCCAGCAGGCCCGGGACAGGGGGGAATCAGCCCCAGCATTTT.